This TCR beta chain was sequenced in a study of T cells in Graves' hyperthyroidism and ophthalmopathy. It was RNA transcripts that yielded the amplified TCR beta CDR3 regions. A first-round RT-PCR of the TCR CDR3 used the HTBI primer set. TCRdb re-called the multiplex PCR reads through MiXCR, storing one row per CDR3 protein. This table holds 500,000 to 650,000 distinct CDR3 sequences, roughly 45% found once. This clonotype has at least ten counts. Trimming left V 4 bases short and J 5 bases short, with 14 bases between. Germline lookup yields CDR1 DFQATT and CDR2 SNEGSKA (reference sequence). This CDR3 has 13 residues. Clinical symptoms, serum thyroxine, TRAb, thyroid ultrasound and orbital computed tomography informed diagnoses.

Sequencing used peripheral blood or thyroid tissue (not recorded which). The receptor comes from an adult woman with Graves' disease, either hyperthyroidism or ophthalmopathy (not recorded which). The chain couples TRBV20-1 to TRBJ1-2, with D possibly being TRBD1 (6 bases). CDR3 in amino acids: CSANRDTYYGYTF. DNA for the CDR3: TGCAGTGCTAACCGGGACACATATTATGGCTACACCTTC.